Given below is one T cell receptor beta chain in context. The CDR3 contains 15 residues. Germline V gives CDR1 SGHNT, CDR2 YYREEE (reference sequence). The V and J ends lost 4 bases and 7 bases, in that order; junction bases with no gene match: 11. The sample belongs to a study of blood T cell repertoires in COVID-19. Whole-study context: Acute and convalescent COVID-19 specimens originated in the United States, Italy and Spain. The cDNA or gDNA used as material had been derived from T cells, B-cell-depleted T cells, or PBMCs.

In the authors' methods: Estimates of nucleated cell counts were drawn from the amplification of reference gene primers. Produced via immunoSEQ multiplex PCR; TCRdb's table is partial and in-frame only. V and J calls and clone size are as listed in that table; D and trimming were resolved from the DNA. Found here are over 75,000 clones, around nine tenths of them singletons; the top ten hold around 2%. The source of this sequence is a man aged 45-65 years with COVID-19, enrolled during active disease. The specimen was peripheral blood. The J gene is TRBJ2-1, the V gene TRBV5-4; 7 nucleotides match TRBD1. The CDR3 nucleotides are TGTGCCAGCAGCCCGGGGACAGCCAAAGGGAATGAGCAGTTCTTC. Translating it yields CASSPGTAKGNEQFF.